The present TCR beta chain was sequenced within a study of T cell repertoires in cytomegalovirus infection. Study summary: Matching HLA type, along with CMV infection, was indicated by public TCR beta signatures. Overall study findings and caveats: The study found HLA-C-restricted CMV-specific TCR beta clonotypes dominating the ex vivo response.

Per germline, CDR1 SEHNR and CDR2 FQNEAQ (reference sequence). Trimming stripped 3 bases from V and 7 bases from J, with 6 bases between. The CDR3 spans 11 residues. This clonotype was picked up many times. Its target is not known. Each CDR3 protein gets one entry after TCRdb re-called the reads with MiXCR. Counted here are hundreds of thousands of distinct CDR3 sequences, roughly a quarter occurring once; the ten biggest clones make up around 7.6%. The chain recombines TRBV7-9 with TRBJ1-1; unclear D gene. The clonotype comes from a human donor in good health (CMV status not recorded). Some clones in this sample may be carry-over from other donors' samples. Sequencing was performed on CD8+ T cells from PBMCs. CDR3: CASSFELEAFF. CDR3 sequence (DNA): TGTGCCAGCAGCTTTGAGCTTGAAGCTTTCTTT.